This T cell receptor beta chain was recorded in a study of Ad26.COV2.S vaccination and SARS-CoV-2 variants. Across the study: Ad26.COV2.S shots went into the muscle once or twice, 56 days apart.

Treatment denoted: about 20 received Ad26.COV2.S at low or high dose, single or two shots; 5 received placebo; per-sample allocation not given. Specimen acquisition occurred on day 63 following the initial vaccine or placebo injection. The table came from immunoSEQ multiplex PCR; TCRdb's copy has only in-frame clones and leaves some out. This table holds about 450,000 clones, 89% found once. Overall study results and limits: Higher spike-specific TCR breadth was found in vaccine recipients than in placebo recipients.

To note about this clone: Its antigen is not identified.

Germline V lookup: CDR1 LGHNA, CDR2 YSLEER. V was shortened by 0 bases and J by 7 bases, with 15 bases between the two germline ends. This CDR3 contains 15 residues. Material: peripheral blood, obtained in a trial of Ad26.COV2.S vaccine versus placebo. This sequence was found in a person aged 18-65 years who received the Ad26.COV2.S COVID-19 vaccine or a placebo. The chain links TRBV4-3 to TRBJ1-2; no clear D. CDR3 amino acids: CASSQDRRGVGGYTF. DNA of the CDR3: TGCGCCAGCAGCCAAGATAGGCGCGGGGTAGGTGGCTACACCTTC.